This TCR beta chain was captured by sequencing in a study of T cells in localized non-small cell lung cancer. Sequenced by immunoSEQ multiplex PCR; TCRdb stores in-frame clones only, minus some. The top ten clones hold over 4% of a sample with about 26,000 clones, roughly 80% of them seen once. The CDR3 totals 15 residues. The germline gives CDR1 SGHAT, CDR2 FQNNGV. V dropped 1 base and J dropped 4 bases, with 13 bases sitting between them. This sequence was found in a woman aged 40-70 years with stage I lung adenocarcinoma. The chain employs TRBV11-2 and TRBJ1-1; D call uncertain. The sample consisted of peripheral blood, taken before any cancer treatment. CDR3: CASSLGPTGFTEAFF. The CDR3 coding sequence is TGTGCCAGCAGCTTAGGACCGACGGGGTTCACTGAAGCTTTCTTT.